The clone carrying this T cell receptor beta chain occurred once. Its antigen remains unidentified. Both 60 Vbeta primers and 13 Jbeta primers went into the PCR. The table came from immunoSEQ multiplex PCR; TCRdb's copy has only in-frame clones and leaves some out. The repertoire holds some 120,000 clones, with around 80% as singletons. Germline trimming cut 6 bases from V and 8 bases from J; bases unmatched to any gene: 1. The CDR3 length is 13 residues. CDR1 is WNHNN, CDR2 SYGVQD, per germline (reference sequence). These data come from a study of cytomegalovirus exposure and HLA in healthy donors. Background on the study: Earlier results showed roughly 110 million unique TCR beta sequences derived from approximately 180 million T cells. General observations from the study: TCR beta sequences reportedly predicted the HLA-A and HLA-B alleles of most subjects accurately.

The rearrangement uses TRBV10-1 and TRBJ2-1, with TRBD2 identical over 13 bases. Source material: PBMCs. The origin of this receptor is a man younger than 45 in good health and CMV-seronegative. The CDR3: CASRLAGGDEQFF. CDR3 nucleotides: TGCGCCAGCAGACTAGCGGGAGGGGATGAGCAGTTCTTC.